These T cell receptor beta chains were read from a single sample in a study of T-cell reconstitution after alpha-beta-depleted transplantation in children. TCRdb independently ran MiXCR on the PCR reads; one entry per CDR3 protein. The sample consists of about 980,000 distinct CDR3 sequences, under 30% of them appearing once. Sample: PBMCs, mostly from graft donor cells, taken 360 days after TCRalphabeta/CD19-depleted stem cell transplant. These receptors all stem from a boy younger than two who had a stem cell transplant for SCID, so the T cells may come from the graft donor. CDR3s include the opening cysteine and the closing phenylalanine or tryptophan. The D gene is left open where the match is weak. The listing skips clone size in some rows; elsewhere it reads once, few, many or a size class.

>TRBJ1-4|.|.|TRBV6-6|9
CASWLMEVF
TGTGCCTCCTGGCTGATGGAGGTTTTT
>TRBJ2-1|few|TRBD2|TRBV20-1|14
CSARGTRGGDEQFF
TGCAGTGCTAGAGGAACGCGGGGGGGCGATGAGCAGTTCTTC
>TRBJ2-7|.|.|TRBV5-1|13
CASSLMEGYEQYF
TGCGCCAGCAGCTTGATGGAGGGTTACGAGCAGTACTTC
>TRBJ1-4|.|TRBD1|TRBV12-3/TRBV12-4|16
CASSFPVGQGLGKLFF
TGTGCCAGCAGCTTTCCAGTCGGACAGGGATTGGGAAAACTGTTTTTT
>TRBJ2-3|.|TRBD2|TRBV5-1|17
CASSLSLAGGPTDTQYF
TGCGCCAGCAGCCTCTCACTAGCGGGGGGGCCCACAGATACGCAGTATTTT
>TRBJ2-1|.|.|TRBV7-9|14
CASSLSRDTIEQFF
TGTGCCAGCAGCTTATCCCGGGACACCATAGAGCAGTTCTTC
>TRBJ2-1|few|.|TRBV15|13
CASRDRGRNEQFF
TGTGCCTCCCGGGACAGAGGGAGGAATGAGCAGTTCTTC
>TRBJ1-2|few|TRBD1|TRBV7-9|14
CASSFWDRTNGYTF
TGTGCCAGCAGCTTCTGGGACAGGACAAATGGCTACACCTTC
>TRBJ2-4|.|.|TRBV5-1|16
CASSGGDLLAKNIQYF
TGCGCCAGCAGCGGAGGGGACCTCCTAGCCAAAAACATTCAGTACTTC
>TRBJ2-1|.|TRBD1|TRBV29-1|15
CSVVGGTGSYNEQFF
TGCAGCGTTGTTGGGGGGACAGGGTCCTATAATGAGCAGTTCTTC
>TRBJ2-5|.|.|TRBV20-1|13
CSAGTGSQETQYF
TGCAGTGCTGGAACCGGGTCTCAGGAGACCCAGTACTTC
>TRBJ1-2|few|.|TRBV12-3/TRBV12-4|13
CASTLGLGYGYTF
TGTGCCAGCACGCTGGGTCTAGGCTATGGCTACACCTTC
>TRBJ2-3|.|.|TRBV25-1|16
CASSEYAGRLTDTQYF
TGTGCCAGCAGTGAATACGCCGGACGCCTCACAGATACGCAGTATTTT
>TRBJ1-2|.|.|TRBV2|16
CASSELYRDFLYGYTF
TGTGCCAGCAGTGAACTTTACAGGGATTTTCTCTATGGCTACACCTTC
>TRBJ1-5|few|TRBD1|TRBV7-9|16
CASSHSGQTSNQPQHF
TGTGCCAGCAGCCATTCGGGACAGACAAGCAATCAGCCCCAGCATTTT
>TRBJ2-7|.|.|TRBV15|14
CATSNSYSSDEQYF
TGTGCCACCAGCAATTCATATTCCAGTGACGAGCAGTACTTC
>TRBJ2-5|few|.|TRBV29-1|13
CSVEDPVWETQYF
TGCAGCGTTGAAGATCCTGTTTGGGAGACCCAGTACTTC
>TRBJ2-2|many|.|TRBV7-7|14
CASSLGGHTGELFF
TGTGCCAGCAGCTTAGGCGGGCACACCGGGGAGCTGTTTTTT
>TRBJ2-1|.|TRBD1|TRBV12-3/TRBV12-4|16
CASSSRTGGSYNEQFF
TGTGCCAGCAGTTCCCGGACAGGGGGGTCCTACAATGAGCAGTTCTTC
>TRBJ1-1|.|TRBD1|TRBV12-3/TRBV12-4|15
CASSPPTGTPTEAFF
TGTGCCAGCAGTCCCCCGACAGGGACCCCCACTGAAGCTTTCTTT
>TRBJ2-5|many|.|TRBV5-1|12
CASSPGVETQYF
TGTGCCAGCAGTCCGGGAGTAGAGACCCAGTACTTC
>TRBJ2-1|few|.|TRBV5-1|15
CASSLTSGEVDEQFF
TGCGCCAGCAGCCTGACTAGTGGGGAAGTAGATGAGCAGTTCTTC
>TRBJ2-1|many|TRBD2|TRBV27|15
CASSFAGLGFYEQFF
TGTGCCAGCAGTTTCGCGGGACTAGGGTTCTATGAGCAGTTCTTC
>TRBJ2-3|.|TRBD2|TRBV12-3/TRBV12-4|18
CASSLRGGYRTSTDTQYF
TGTGCCAGCAGTTTACGGGGAGGGTACCGTACTAGCACAGATACGCAGTATTTT
>TRBJ2-3|few|.|TRBV12-3/TRBV12-4|14
CASSPRRMGDTQYF
TGTGCCAGCAGCCCTCGACGAATGGGAGATACGCAGTATTTT
>TRBJ1-1|.|TRBD1|TRBV20-1|10
CSARGQEAFF
TGCAGTGCTAGGGGACAGGAAGCTTTCTTT
>TRBJ1-1|.|TRBD1|TRBV5-1|12
CASSRDRVGAFF
TGCGCCAGCAGCAGGGACAGGGTCGGGGCTTTCTTT
>TRBJ1-3|few|.|TRBV20-1|14
CSAKRLNLSSTIYF
TGCAGTGCTAAAAGGCTAAACCTCAGTTCCACCATATATTTT
>TRBJ2-5|.|TRBD2|TRBV20-1|12
CSARVAGIGQYF
TGCAGTGCTCGGGTAGCGGGGATCGGTCAGTACTTC
>TRBJ2-1|.|.|TRBV5-6|20
CASSPVHREGTVARPNEQFF
TGTGCCAGCAGCCCGGTACACAGGGAAGGCACTGTAGCCCGACCCAATGAGCAGTTCTTC
>TRBJ2-3|few|.|TRBV4-3|16
CASSQGPRRRLDTQYF
TGCGCCAGCAGCCAAGGCCCCCGGCGAAGGTTAGATACGCAGTATTTT
>TRBJ2-1|.|TRBD1|TRBV7-8|11
CASSSGQGQFF
TGTGCCAGCAGCTCTGGACAGGGACAGTTCTTC
>TRBJ1-2|.|.|TRBV29-1|12
CRPRGLTGGYTF
TGCAGGCCGCGTGGACTTACGGGGGGCTACACCTTC
>TRBJ2-1|few|.|TRBV4-3|17
CASSQSPSASSYNEQFF
TGCGCCAGCAGCCAATCCCCTAGCGCCAGCTCCTACAATGAGCAGTTCTTC
>TRBJ2-3|.|TRBD2|TRBV15|17
CATSIIILGLATDTQYF
TGTGCCACCAGCATTATTATTTTGGGACTAGCGACAGATACGCAGTATTTT
>TRBJ2-1|.|.|TRBV15|12
CATSRGSDEQFF
TGTGCCACCAGCAGAGGCTCGGATGAGCAGTTCTTC
>TRBJ2-7|once|.|TRBV6-1|15
CASRVGPYGYYEQYF
TGTGCCAGCAGAGTCGGACCATATGGGTACTACGAGCAGTACTTC
>TRBJ2-3|.|TRBD1|TRBV5-1|14
CASSLAGQPDTQYF
TGCGCCAGCAGCTTGGCGGGACAGCCAGATACGCAGTATTTT
>TRBJ2-3|once|.|TRBV15|16
CATSRDPGPSTDTQYF
TGTGCCACCAGCAGAGATCCGGGGCCCTCCACAGATACGCAGTATTTT
>TRBJ2-1|.|.|TRBV5-1|16
CASSPSPAGLYNEQFF
TGCGCCAGCAGCCCGAGCCCTGCGGGCCTCTACAATGAGCAGTTCTTC
>TRBJ1-2|few|.|TRBV20-1|17
CSARDGLAGQMGYGYTF
TGCAGTGCTAGAGATGGTTTGGCAGGCCAAATGGGCTATGGCTACACCTTC
>TRBJ2-1|.|TRBD2|TRBV11-3|14
CASSLVSAGGQQFF
TGTGCCAGCAGCTTAGTGTCGGCGGGGGGCCAGCAGTTCTTC
>TRBJ2-2|few|.|TRBV12-3/TRBV12-4|15
CASSRRIRDTGELFF
TGTGCCAGCAGTCGGAGGATTAGGGACACCGGGGAGCTGTTTTTT
>TRBJ2-7|.|.|TRBV5-6|14
CASSSYLNRYEQYF
TGTGCCAGCAGCTCATATCTAAATCGCTACGAGCAGTACTTC
>TRBJ1-1|.|.|TRBV7-9|17
CASSPRVGQGMGAEAFF
TGTGCCAGCAGCCCAAGAGTTGGGCAGGGGATGGGGGCTGAAGCTTTCTTT